These 18 T cell receptor beta chains share one sample of origin, sequenced in a study of low-dose radiotherapy and immunotherapy resistance in tumors. Alpha- and beta-chain coverage of first-strand cDNA came from TRAV- and TRBV-specific primers. A roughly 19-cycle PCR with a constant-region primer and V-primer adapter amplified TCRs. TCRdb analysed the reads with MiXCR anew, one entry per CDR3 protein. In the table there are about 9,800 distinct CDR3 sequences, around 40% of which are singletons. The receptor set was obtained from a human donor with advanced metastatic prostate, ovarian, gallbladder or colorectal cancer (not recorded which). This table probably holds off-target reads from a library built for another chain.

The sample holds a few counts of this clonotype. This chain joins TRBV2 and TRBJ2-7, with D maybe TRBD1 (6 bases). CDR1 is SNHLY and CDR2 is FYNNEI in the germline V gene. The CDR3 length is 15 residues. Trimming removed 3 bases at V and 6 bases at J, with 18 bases between. The CDR3 coding sequence is TGTGCCAGCAGTGACCTCCCCTCTCCCAGGGGCGAGCAGTACTTC. It codes for CASSDLPSPRGEQYF.

This clonotype was recorded a few times. The chain links TRBV6-1 to TRBJ2-1; D remains unclear. Trimming took 5 bases from V and 8 from J, leaving 7 bases between them. In germline, CDR1 is MNHNS, CDR2 SASEGT. The CDR3 spans 11 residues. CDR3 in DNA: TGTGCCAGCAGTTACATCGATGAGCAGTTCTTC. Residues: CASSYIDEQFF.

This clonotype is medium-sized. The genes are TRBV5-4 and TRBJ2-1, with 8 bases fitting TRBD2. Losses at the gene ends were 5 bases for V and 3 bases for J; bases not matched to a gene: 7. The CDR3 is 15 residues long. Germline V gene lookup returns CDR1 SGHNT and CDR2 YYREEE (reference sequence). The chain's CDR3 is CASSGAGVIYNEQFF. In DNA, the CDR3 is TGTGCCAGCAGTGGAGCGGGAGTAATCTACAATGAGCAGTTCTTC.

The chain combines TRBV12-3 or TRBV12-4 with TRBJ2-7; 11 bases agree with TRBD2. The CDR3 runs 17 residues. After removal of 6 bases from V and 0 bases from J, the junction contained 10 bases not matched to a gene. In DNA, the CDR3 is TGTGCCAGCAGCCGCACTAGCGGGGGTCTGAGCTCCTACGAGCAGTACTTC. Its translation is CASSRTSGGLSSYEQYF.

The chain uses TRBV5-1 and TRBJ2-1; D is unclear. V lost 4 bases, J lost 3 bases, and 8 bases lay in between. The germline V gene has CDR1 SGHRS and CDR2 YFSETQ. The CDR3 contains 13 residues. CDR3 sequence reads: CASSPDRYNEQFF. As DNA, the CDR3 is TGCGCCAGCAGCCCGGACCGCTACAATGAGCAGTTCTTC. Drawing the rest from reference TRBV5-1 and TRBJ2-1, the complete variable domain is KAGVTQTPRYLIKTRGQQVTLSCSPISGHRSVSWYQQTPGQGLQFLFEYFSETQRNKGNFPGRFSGRQFSNSRSEMNVSTLELGDSALYLCASSPDRYNEQFFGPGTRLTVL.

This clonotype was detected only a few times. The chain recombines TRBV28 with TRBJ1-6; 9 bases fit TRBD1. Germline-derived CDR1 and CDR2 are MDHEN and SYDVKM. V lost 7 bases, J lost 7 bases, and 8 bases stayed unmatched. CDR3 length: 15 amino acids. CDR3 DNA: TGTGCCAGCACCGCCCCGGGACAGGGAAATTCACCCCTCCACTTT. Amino acid sequence: CASTAPGQGNSPLHF.

This clonotype was seen a few times. The chain employs TRBV11-1 and TRBJ2-3; TRBD1 agrees at 7 bases. V was pared by 6 bases and J by 3 bases, with 6 bases of the junction left unmatched. The CDR3 is made up of 14 amino acids. Germline V gives CDR1 SGHAT, CDR2 FQDESV (reference sequence). CDR3 DNA sequence: TGTGCCAGCAGTCAAGGGGGCGAAACAGATACGCAGTATTTT. It is translated as CASSQGGETDTQYF.

The chain combines TRBV6-5 with TRBJ2-5; D possibly corresponds to TRBD1 (5 bases). The CDR3 is 14 residues long. CDR1 and CDR2 (germline): MNHEY, SVGAGI. Trimming removed 2 bases at V and 4 bases at J, with 11 bases between. In DNA form, the CDR3 reads TGTGCCAGCAGTTACGGGGCCGCAAGAGAGACCCAGTACTTC. This encodes CASSYGAARETQYF.

This clonotype has more than one count but fewer than ten. The chain employs TRBV29-1 and TRBJ2-3; the D gene is possibly TRBD1 (6 bases). V was shortened by 7 bases and J by 0 bases, with 14 bases between the two germline ends. The CDR3 totals 14 residues. CDR1 is SQVTM, CDR2 ANQGSEA, per germline. CDR3 nucleotides: TGCAGCGCCACCGGGACACCTAGCACAGATACGCAGTATTTT. Its protein product is CSATGTPSTDTQYF.

V usage is TRBV19 and J usage is TRBJ2-2; D might be TRBD2 (5 bases). The CDR3 is made up of 14 amino acids. Trimming took off 7 bases at V and 2 bases at J, with 11 bases between the two ends. Germline V gives CDR1 LNHDA, CDR2 SQIVND (reference sequence). The CDR3 bases are TGTGCCAGTATAGAGGGAAAAAACACCGGGGAGCTGTTTTTT. Amino acid sequence: CASIEGKNTGELFF.

This chain's CDR3 is CASSDGLGSTETQYF. CDR3 in DNA: TGTGCCAGCAGCGACGGACTAGGATCGACAGAGACCCAGTACTTC. J is TRBJ2-5 and V is TRBV9; 7 bases agree with TRBD2. The V gene end was trimmed by 3 bases and the J gene end by 4 bases; junction bases not matched to a gene: 9. The CDR3 sequence is 15 residues long. Germline V lookup: CDR1 SGDLS, CDR2 YYNGEE.

The chain joins TRBV29-1 to TRBJ2-1; 12 nucleotides align to TRBD1. Per germline, CDR1 SQVTM and CDR2 ANQGSEA. V lost 7 bases, J lost 7 bases, and 5 bases stayed unmatched. The CDR3 covers 13 residues. CDR3 sequence (DNA): TGCAGCGGGGGACAGGGGGCTGCGAATGAGCAGTTCTTC. As protein: CSGGQGAANEQFF.

This clonotype turned up a few times. This chain joins TRBV4-1 and TRBJ2-7, with 7 bases fitting TRBD1. This CDR3 is 14 amino acids long. Trimming took 0 bases from V and 5 from J; bases not matched to a gene: 4. CDR1 and CDR2 (germline): MGHRA, YSYEKL. The CDR3 bases are TGCGCCAGCAGCCAAGACAGGGGGAAGGACGAGCAGTACTTC. Its translation: CASSQDRGKDEQYF.

This clonotype was seen only a few times. J is TRBJ1-2 and V is TRBV7-3; TRBD1 matches at 8 bases. CDR3 length: 13 amino acids. V was pared by 4 bases and J by 8 bases, with 6 bases of the junction left unmatched. Germline V gene data show CDR1 as SGHTA and CDR2 as FQGTGA. CDR3 loop: CASSSTGVNGYTF. DNA for the CDR3: TGTGCCAGCAGCTCGACAGGGGTTAACGGCTACACCTTC.

The chain links TRBV11-2 to TRBJ2-3; D possibly uses TRBD1 or TRBD2 (5 bases each). Germline CDR1 and CDR2: SGHAT and FQNNGV. Between the trimmed V and J ends, which lost 5 bases and 2 bases, there was a span of 17 bases. CDR3 length: 16 amino acids. The CDR3 DNA sequence: TGTGCCAGCAGCGACCCCGTGACGGGGCCCACAGATACGCAGTATTTT. It specifies CASSDPVTGPTDTQYF.

J is TRBJ2-2 and V is TRBV10-1; D gene uncertain. Germline CDR1 WNHNN, CDR2 SYGVQD (reference sequence). This CDR3 is built from 15 residues. V dropped 8 bases and J dropped 4 bases, with 17 bases sitting between them. The CDR3 protein is CASSYGLAGTGELFF. As DNA, the CDR3 is TGCGCCAGCTCATACGGGCTTGCTGGCACCGGGGAGCTGTTTTTT.

The chain recombines TRBV10-3 with TRBJ2-5; TRBD1 is a possible D gene (6 bases). Germline CDR1 is ENHRY and CDR2 is SYGVKD. The V end lost 10 bases, the J end lost 0 bases, and 12 bases lay between the germline ends. This CDR3 has 13 residues. CDR3 residues: CATLDSNQETQYF. As DNA, the CDR3 is TGTGCCACGCTGGACAGCAACCAAGAGACCCAGTACTTC.

This clonotype has only a few counts. The chain is built from TRBV4-2 and TRBJ2-7; D gene uncertain. CDR3 length: 12 residues. Per germline, CDR1 LGHNA and CDR2 YNFKEQ. V lost 2 bases, J lost 4 bases, and 6 bases lay in between. Here the CDR3 reads CASSQTGYEQYF. The DNA of the CDR3 is TGTGCCAGCAGCCAAACCGGATACGAGCAGTACTTC.